The 26 T cell receptor beta chains below were found in one sample sequenced in a study of CD8 T cells in Susac syndrome. Random hexamers were used to reverse transcribe an amount of 0.5 to 1 ug RNA. TCRdb re-called the immunoSEQ multiplex PCR reads with MiXCR, one entry per CDR3 protein. The data contain 180,000 or so distinct CDR3 sequences, 90% to 95% of them singletons. Sequences were obtained from CD4+ T cells from PBMCs. The receptor set was obtained from a human donor in good health.

Here the CDR3 DNA reads TGCAGTGCTGTGGACAGGGGCAAAGAGACCCAGTACTTC. Translated, it gives CSAVDRGKETQYF. The V call is TRBV20-1, the J call TRBJ2-5, with 9 bases fitting TRBD1. Trimming at V came to 5 bases and at J to 3 bases, leaving 4 bases not matched to a gene. CDR1 and CDR2 from the germline V gene are DFQATT and SNEGSKA (reference sequence). The CDR3 is 13 residues long.

V and J are TRBV4-3 and TRBJ2-3; unclear D gene. The V gene's germline CDR1 is LGHNA and CDR2 YSLEER. This CDR3 region has 13 residues. Trimming shortened V by 0 bases and J by 4 bases, and 5 bases separated the two germline ends. CDR3 loop: CASSQDYPDTQYF. The CDR3 DNA sequence: TGCGCCAGCAGCCAAGATTATCCAGATACGCAGTATTTT.

The chain has TRBV14 and TRBJ1-6; D perhaps matches TRBD1 (6 bases). V shed 0 bases and J shed 6 bases, with 12 bases lying between them. Germline V gene sequence: CDR1 SGHDN, CDR2 FVKESK. This CDR3 is 16 amino acids long. CDR3 region: CASSQELPGVNSPLHF. The CDR3 DNA reads as TGTGCCAGCAGCCAAGAATTGCCAGGGGTTAATTCACCCCTCCACTTT.

V usage is TRBV6-2 or TRBV6-3 and J usage is TRBJ2-1; possibly TRBD1 for D (6 bases). This CDR3 is 13 amino acids long. Per the germline V gene, CDR1 is MNHEY and CDR2 is SVGEGT. Trimming left V 10 bases short and J 5 bases short, with 15 bases between. The CDR3 region is CATRRSGDNEQFF. The CDR3 nucleotides read TGTGCCACCCGACGTTCAGGGGACAATGAGCAGTTCTTC.

For this clonotype: The junction shows a germline mismatch at one end, possibly a read error. The chain joins TRBV7-8 to TRBJ1-2; maybe TRBD1 (6 bases). There are 14 residues in the CDR3. Per the germline V gene, CDR1 is SGHVS and CDR2 is FQNEAQ. The CDR3, as DNA: TGTGTCAGCACCTCGGGGGCGTCCAACTATGGCTACACCTTC. Translating gives CVSTSGASNYGYTF.

The gene calls are TRBV20-1 and TRBJ2-5; 12 bases agree with TRBD2. V lost 6 bases and J lost 2; bases outside the gene matches: 7. This CDR3 region has 15 residues. The V gene's germline CDR1 is DFQATT and CDR2 SNEGSKA (reference sequence). CDR3 DNA sequence: TGCAGTGCCAACCCGACTAGCGGGAGACAAGAGACCCAGTACTTC. Translating it yields CSANPTSGRQETQYF.

This clonotype was recorded a few times. The gene calls are TRBV21-1 and TRBJ1-2. TRBV21-1 is marked as a pseudogene. There are 11 residues in the CDR3. DNA for the CDR3: TGTGCCAGTAGGGCGTCTGGTGGCTACACCTTC. It is translated as CASRASGGYTF.

The rearrangement uses TRBV30 and TRBJ1-2; D is undetermined. This CDR3 is 14 amino acids long. Trimming took off 6 bases at V and 4 bases at J, with 18 bases between the two ends. Germline CDR1 and CDR2: GTSNPN and SVGIG (reference sequence). CDR3 DNA: TGTGCCTGCCAAACAAGAGGGCCAGTCTATGGCTACACCTTC. This encodes CACQTRGPVYGYTF.

This chain uses TRBV6-5 with TRBJ1-6; TRBD1 might be the D (5 bases). Per germline, CDR1 MNHEY and CDR2 SVGAGI. The CDR3 runs to 17 residues. V was shortened by 0 bases and J by 11 bases, with 20 bases between the two germline ends. The CDR3 region has the DNA TGTGCCAGCAGTTACTCGAGAGTAGGGACTACCGATACACCCCTCCACTTT. It specifies CASSYSRVGTTDTPLHF.

The chain joins TRBV4-3 to TRBJ2-7; 8 bases line up with TRBD1. Per germline, CDR1 LGHNA and CDR2 YSLEER. The CDR3 contains 18 residues. The J segment lost 5 bases and the V segment lost 0 bases, leaving 15 bases of the junction unmatched. CDR3 sequence: CASSQDLAAETGDHEQYF. The CDR3 DNA follows: TGCGCCAGCAGCCAAGATTTAGCTGCTGAGACAGGGGACCACGAGCAGTACTTC.

The genes are TRBV12-3 or TRBV12-4 and TRBJ2-1; D might be TRBD1 or TRBD2, each matching 6 bases. This CDR3 region has 13 residues. Trimming removed 3 bases from V and 8 bases from J, with 11 bases in between. In nucleotides, the CDR3 is TGTGCCAGCAGTTTTAAGGGGGGCGATGAGCAGTTCTTC. It codes for CASSFKGGDEQFF.

V gene TRBV9 combines with J gene TRBJ1-6; TRBD1 aligns across 8 bases. The CDR3 runs to 15 residues. The V segment lost 0 bases and the J segment 7 bases; nucleotides outside the gene matches: 3. CDR1 SGDLS and CDR2 YYNGEE come from the germline V gene. The CDR3 nucleotides are TGTGCCAGCAGCGTAGCCGCAGGGGGCAATTCACCCCTCCACTTT. It encodes CASSVAAGGNSPLHF. The full variable domain, its missing parts supplied by reference TRBV9 and TRBJ1-6, is DSGVTQTPKHLITATGQRVTLRCSPRSGDLSVYWYQQSLDQGLQFLIQYYNGEERAKGNILERFSAQQFPDLHSELNLSSLELGDSALYFCASSVAAGGNSPLHFGNGTRLTVT.

The chain uses TRBV10-3 and TRBJ1-5; TRBD1 might be the D (5 bases). Germline-derived CDR1 and CDR2 are ENHRY and SYGVKD. The CDR3 totals 12 residues. V dropped 4 bases and J dropped 7 bases, with 8 bases sitting between them. The CDR3: CAISGEGQPQHF. The CDR3 DNA sequence: TGTGCCATCAGTGGGGAGGGGCAGCCCCAGCATTTT.

This sequence joins TRBV9 and TRBJ2-7; 7 bases line up with TRBD1. V trimming: 0 bases; J trimming: 0 bases; junction bases outside the gene matches: 6. The CDR3 is 16 amino acids. Germline V gives CDR1 SGDLS, CDR2 YYNGEE. The CDR3 sequence is CASSVGGQWGSYEQYF. In DNA form, the CDR3 reads TGTGCCAGCAGCGTAGGGGGACAGTGGGGCTCCTACGAGCAGTACTTC.

This chain links TRBV18 with TRBJ2-7; 7 bases line up with TRBD1. The CDR3 extends over 16 amino acids. V trimming: 2 bases; J trimming: 5 bases; junction bases outside the gene matches: 12. Germline CDR1 reads KGHSH; CDR2 reads LQKENI. CDR3 sequence reads: CASSPGLGGAGHEQYF. As DNA, the CDR3 is TGTGCCAGCTCACCAGGTCTAGGGGGCGCTGGTCACGAGCAGTACTTC. Using reference TRBV18 and TRBJ2-7 for the parts outside the CDR3, the full variable domain is NAGVMQNPRHLVRRRGQEARLRCSPMKGHSHVYWYRQLPEEGLKFMVYLQKENIIDESGMPKERFSAEFPKEGPSILRIQQVVRGDSAAYFCASSPGLGGAGHEQYFGPGTRLTVT.

V is TRBV3-1 and J is TRBJ2-5; tentatively, D is TRBD2 (5 bases). This CDR3 comprises 14 residues. The germline V and J ends were trimmed by 2 bases and 0 bases, with 7 bases remaining between them. Germline lookup yields CDR1 LGHDT and CDR2 YNNKEL (reference sequence). In nucleotides, the CDR3 is TGTGCCAGCAGCCAACCGGGGTACCAAGAGACCCAGTACTTC. Translating gives CASSQPGYQETQYF.

CDR3 amino acids: CSAGASGANVLTF. In DNA, the CDR3 is TGCAGCGCCGGCGCATCTGGGGCCAACGTCCTGACTTTC. The chain uses TRBV29-1 and TRBJ2-6; no definite D call. CDR1 is SQVTM, CDR2 ANQGSEA, per germline. Trimming shortened V by 7 bases and J by 1 base, and 8 bases separated the two germline ends. This CDR3 comprises 13 residues.

V and J are TRBV20-1 and TRBJ2-1; TRBD2 is a possible D gene (6 bases). The CDR3 extends over 11 amino acids. V lost 7 bases and J 8 bases, leaving 12 bases between the germline ends. The V gene's germline CDR1 is DFQATT and CDR2 SNEGSKA (reference sequence). In DNA form, the CDR3 reads TGCAGTGGCAGTGCGGGATATGAGCAGTTCTTC. It yields the protein CSGSAGYEQFF.

The gene calls are TRBV7-2 and TRBJ2-5; TRBD2 is a possible D gene (6 bases). V lost 8 bases and J lost 3, with 13 bases in between. Germline V lookup: CDR1 SGHTA, CDR2 FQGNSA. CDR3 length: 13 residues. The chain's CDR3 is CASAKASEETQYF. The CDR3 coding sequence is TGTGCCAGCGCGAAGGCTAGCGAAGAGACCCAGTACTTC.

This chain connects TRBV29-1 to TRBJ2-7, with 10 bases identical to TRBD1. Germline V gene lookup returns CDR1 SQVTM and CDR2 ANQGSEA. The CDR3 sequence is 14 residues long. Trimming at V came to 8 bases and at J to 3 bases, leaving 10 bases not matched to a gene. In DNA, the CDR3 is TGCAGCCCGTTTAGGGACAGGGGATTCTACGAGCAGTACTTC. Translation gives CSPFRDRGFYEQYF.

V is TRBV7-6 and J is TRBJ1-3; 12 bases line up with TRBD1. This CDR3 region has 14 residues. Trimming cost V 5 bases and J 6 bases; bases outside gene matches: 2. From germline, CDR1 is SGHVS and CDR2 FNYEAQ. CDR3 nucleotide sequence: TGTGCCAGCAGCAAGGGACAGGGGGCAAACACCATATATTTT. It is translated as CASSKGQGANTIYF.

The chain links TRBV29-1 to TRBJ2-5, with 10 nucleotides matching TRBD1. Trimming cost V 3 bases and J 2 bases; bases outside gene matches: 3. The germline CDR1 and CDR2 sequences are SQVTM and ANQGSEA. There are 14 residues in the CDR3. In DNA form, the CDR3 reads TGCAGCGTTGAGCGGGACAGGGGACAAGAGACCCAGTACTTC. Protein product: CSVERDRGQETQYF. The variable domain in full, completed from reference TRBV29-1 and TRBJ2-5, reads SAVISQKPSRDICQRGTSLTIQCQVDSQVTMMFWYRQQPGQSLTLIATANQGSEATYESGFVIDKFPISRPNLTFSTLTVSNMSPEDSSIYLCSVERDRGQETQYFGPGTRLLVL.

V is TRBV4-2 and J is TRBJ2-3; 12 bases align to TRBD2. CDR1 is LGHNA, CDR2 YNFKEQ, per germline. This CDR3 contains 17 residues. The V gene end was trimmed by 0 bases and the J gene end by 4 bases; junction bases not matched to a gene: 5. The CDR3 is CASSQDGASGGADTQYF. For the CDR3, the DNA is TGTGCCAGCAGCCAAGATGGTGCTAGCGGGGGGGCAGATACGCAGTATTTT.

J is TRBJ2-1 and V is TRBV9; D possibly corresponds to TRBD2 (6 bases). Germline V gene lookup returns CDR1 SGDLS and CDR2 YYNGEE. The CDR3 is made up of 14 amino acids. V lost 3 bases to trimming and J lost 4 bases, with 11 bases between them. CDR3 in amino acids: CASSAVGGYNEQFF. The CDR3 nucleotides read TGTGCCAGCAGCGCCGTTGGGGGGTACAATGAGCAGTTCTTC.

The table lists this clonotype with a count of one. The chain links TRBV19 to TRBJ2-1, with D hard to call. There are 12 residues in the CDR3. The ends were cut back, 2 bases at V and 7 bases at J, with 6 bases in the middle. CDR1 is LNHDA, CDR2 SQIVND, per germline (reference sequence). The CDR3 coding sequence is TGTGCCAGTAGTATACCTCCTAATGAGCAGTTCTTC. Its protein is CASSIPPNEQFF.

This chain uses TRBV20-1 with TRBJ2-3, with D tentatively TRBD2 (7 bases). Germline CDR1 DFQATT, CDR2 SNEGSKA (reference sequence). With 2 bases removed from V and 2 bases from J, the gap between germline ends came to 20 bases. The length of the CDR3 is 17 residues. Written as DNA, the CDR3 is TGCAGTGCTAGACTACGTACGGGGGGCACCGCCACAGATACGCAGTATTTT. Translating it yields CSARLRTGGTATDTQYF.